Reported below is one T cell receptor beta chain. This clone came up a few times. No cognate antigen has been identified for it. Qualities for individual bases were not recorded, and no much larger clone is one base off. TCRbeta CDR3 regions were amplified from genomic DNA by means of the immunoSEQ Assay, a bias-controlled multiplex PCR. The study's own analysis went as follows. Nucleated cell counts per sample were estimated from amplification of reference gene primers within the assay. To quantify the absolute abundance of each unique TCRbeta CDR3 rearrangement, sequence reads were collapsed and filtered. For each sample, productive Simpson clonality was calculated as the square root of Simpson's diversity index across productive rearrangements. Drawn from immuneACCESS, this table holds only the in-frame rearrangements with V and J called that TCRdb kept. Clones are partly lost; checked studies trace under half to an unresolved V gene and leave the rest unexplained. From that table come the V and J calls and clone size; the DNA was used to work out D and trimming. This sample lists 8,000 or so clones; 85% to 90% were detected once. In total, the top ten clones hold 6.9% of the sample.

The sample originates from a study of blood T cell repertoires in COVID-19 (dated by TCRdb to about 2020). Context from the whole study: Samples from collaborators originated in the United States, Italy and Spain and spanned both the acute and convalescent phases of COVID-19. The material from the prospective study consisted of cDNA or gDNA derived from T cells, B-cell-depleted T cells, or PBMCs. Deeply sampled blood TCRbeta repertoires from subjects exposed to, actively infected with, or recovered from COVID-19 were included in the dataset. A freely available public database, intended as a resource for researchers studying the immune response to SARS-CoV-2, is where the repertoires were released. Samples came from the ongoing ImmuneRACE study (first 160 participants) plus 1,254 subjects from 6 global collaborators. Nearly every sample came with metadata listing a de-identified subject ID, COVID-19 status, age in years and sex. Where available, HLA class I and class II types were taken from metadata supplied by the sample provider and were not determined by assay-based typing.

V drops 4 bases and J drops 4 bases, leaving 6 bases in between. The CDR1 and CDR2 encoded by the germline V gene are SGHDT and YYEEEE. The CDR3 numbers 12 residues from cysteine through phenylalanine. Of the read, only the CDR3 DNA is kept; its 36 bases are in frame from base 1. Each collaborating institution followed its own protocols to collect whole blood in K2EDTA tubes. Collaborator samples were shipped for TCRbeta analysis as frozen whole blood, isolated PBMCs, or DNA extracted from either sample type. The paper's findings and limits, for the study overall: Clinical and demographic metadata were provided uncurated, with the amount varying by source and participant.

This TCR came from a woman aged 50 to 65 with active or convalescent COVID-19. The sequencing sample was made of peripheral blood. The chain uses TRBV5-6 and TRBJ2-1; there is no confident call for the D gene. CDR3 protein: CASSTHYNEQFF. The base sequence is TGTGCCAGCAGCACTCATTACAATGAGCAGTTCTTC.